This T cell receptor (beta chain) was identified during a study of OX40 agonist ivuxolimab in advanced cancers. TCRdb keeps only in-frame clones here, not all; method: immunoSEQ multiplex PCR. The table lists approximately 66,000 clones, about 86% of them singletons. The material was CD4+ or CD8+ T cells sorted from blood, obtained in a trial of the OX40 agonist ivuxolimab. The source is an adult with an advanced solid tumor such as melanoma, head and neck, liver or kidney cancer.

Here the CDR3 reads CASSPSGGYNEQFF. DNA of the CDR3: TGTGCCAGCAGCCCTAGCGGGGGGTACAATGAGCAGTTCTTC. V gene TRBV9 combines with J gene TRBJ2-1, with TRBD2 matching over 11 bases. There are 14 residues in the CDR3. Per the germline V gene, CDR1 is SGDLS and CDR2 is YYNGEE. After removal of 4 bases from V and 4 bases from J, the junction contained 1 base not matched to a gene.